One sample yielded the 27 T cell receptor beta chains listed below, sequenced in a study of blood T cell repertoires in COVID-19 (dated by TCRdb to the early 2020s). Libraries were made using the immunoSEQ multiplex PCR assay. TCRdb provides this immuneACCESS table in a form limited to in-frame rearrangements. Some clones are lacking; in checked studies, under half of them reflect an unresolved V gene, and why the rest are absent is not known. The sample yields about 40,000 clones; roughly 80% were counted once. The ten largest clones capture about 2.6% of the sample. Sequencing input: peripheral blood. Receptor source: a woman in her sixties or seventies with acute or convalescent COVID-19.

The chain uses TRBV5-6 and TRBJ1-3; D uncertain. The V gene lost 0 bases and the J gene lost 0 bases, with 13 bases spanning the gap. CDR3 size: 17 residues. Germline-derived CDR1 and CDR2 are SGHDT and YYEEEE. CDR3 amino acids: CASSLDGATHSGNTIYF. The CDR3 DNA sequence: TGTGCCAGCAGCTTGGATGGAGCGACCCACTCTGGAAACACCATATATTTT.

This chain uses TRBV5-1 with TRBJ2-2, with D unclear. CDR3 size: 15 residues. CDR1 and CDR2 from the germline V gene are SGHRS and YFSETQ. Trimming removed 4 bases at V and 0 bases at J, with 10 bases between. CDR3 sequence (DNA): TGCGCCAGCAGCCCGGAGCCCTCGAACACCGGGGAGCTGTTTTTT. Residues: CASSPEPSNTGELFF.

V and J are TRBV5-1 and TRBJ2-3; D unclear. Trimming stripped 2 bases from V and 6 bases from J, with 7 bases between. The CDR3 has 12 amino acids. CDR1 and CDR2 (germline): SGHRS, YFSETQ. As DNA, the CDR3 is TGCGCCAGCAGCTTAAGCCTGGATACGCAGTATTTT. It is translated as CASSLSLDTQYF.

The chain has TRBV11-3 and TRBJ2-6; a possible D gene is TRBD1 (5 bases). The length of the CDR3 is 15 residues. Deletions cut 3 bases from V and 2 bases from J, with 8 bases between. Germline V lookup: CDR1 SGHNT, CDR2 YENEEA. In DNA, the CDR3 is TGTGCCAGCAGCTTTGGACATCCTGGGGCCAACGTCCTGACTTTC. This translates into CASSFGHPGANVLTF.

This clone was seen only a few times. CDR3 protein: CAWRAPGGNEAFF. The CDR3 DNA reads as TGTGCCTGGAGGGCTCCAGGGGGCAATGAAGCTTTCTTT. This chain links TRBV30 with TRBJ1-1; TRBD1 matches 8 bases. This CDR3 has 13 amino acids. J lost 7 bases, V lost 3 bases, and 7 bases had no gene match. Germline lookup yields CDR1 GTSNPN and CDR2 SVGIG (reference sequence).

The genes are TRBV2 and TRBJ2-4; D unresolved. The CDR3 length is 15 residues. The V gene lost 3 bases and the J gene lost 2 bases, with 11 bases spanning the gap. Germline assignment: CDR1 SNHLY and CDR2 FYNNEI. CDR3 residues: CASSDSGSTKNIQYF. The CDR3 DNA sequence: TGTGCCAGCAGTGACTCCGGTAGCACCAAAAACATTCAGTACTTC.

This chain uses TRBV6-1 with TRBJ1-5; 7 bases are shared with TRBD1. The CDR3 runs to 14 residues. The germline gives CDR1 MNHNS, CDR2 SASEGT. Trimming at V came to 2 bases and at J to 7 bases, leaving 5 bases not matched to a gene. CDR3 amino acids: CASSESGDSQPQHF. The DNA for the CDR3 is TGTGCCAGCAGTGAATCTGGGGACAGCCAGCCCCAGCATTTT.

This rearrangement joins TRBV9 to TRBJ2-2, with 9 bases lining up with TRBD2. Germline V gene data show CDR1 as SGDLS and CDR2 as YYNGEE. The CDR3 is 15 amino acids. V trimming: 2 bases; J trimming: 5 bases; junction bases outside the gene matches: 4. The CDR3: CASSVSGSRTGELFF. The CDR3 bases are TGTGCCAGCAGCGTTAGCGGGAGTCGAACCGGGGAGCTGTTTTTT. The full variable domain, its missing parts supplied by reference TRBV9 and TRBJ2-2, is DSGVTQTPKHLITATGQRVTLRCSPRSGDLSVYWYQQSLDQGLQFLIQYYNGEERAKGNILERFSAQQFPDLHSELNLSSLELGDSALYFCASSVSGSRTGELFFGEGSRLTVL.

This clone appeared a few times. The CDR3 DNA follows: TGTGCCAGCAGCCCCGGACTTTTCTACGAGCAGTACTTC. As protein: CASSPGLFYEQYF. V gene TRBV9 combines with J gene TRBJ2-7, with a weak D call TRBD2 (5 bases). Germline V gives CDR1 SGDLS, CDR2 YYNGEE. The V gene lost 4 bases and the J gene lost 3 bases, with 11 bases spanning the gap. CDR3 size: 13 residues.

The chain is built from TRBV6-6 and TRBJ1-1, with 8 bases that match TRBD1. V trimming: 0 bases; J trimming: 1 base; junction bases outside the gene matches: 4. Germline CDR1 reads MNHNY; CDR2 reads SVGAGI (reference sequence). There are 16 residues in the CDR3. As DNA, the CDR3 is TGTGCCAGCAGTTACTCGGACAGGGATGCGAACACTGAAGCTTTCTTT. This encodes CASSYSDRDANTEAFF.

In its sample, this clone was seen once. The chain combines TRBV19 with TRBJ2-1; 7 bases line up with TRBD1. The CDR3 covers 15 residues. Germline V gene lookup returns CDR1 LNHDA and CDR2 SQIVND (reference sequence). V dropped 6 bases and J dropped 2; count of bases not matched to a gene: 7. The CDR3 sequence: CASSRDRGPYNEQFF. In nucleotides, the CDR3 is TGTGCCAGTAGCCGGGACAGAGGCCCCTACAATGAGCAGTTCTTC.

The chain combines TRBV6-5 with TRBJ1-2; 9 nucleotides agree with TRBD1. The V segment lost 6 bases and the J segment 4 bases; nucleotides outside the gene matches: 9. Germline values: CDR1 MNHEY, CDR2 SVGAGI. The CDR3 totals 15 residues. CDR3 region: CASRTEDRGTYGYTF. Here the CDR3 DNA reads TGTGCCAGCAGAACAGAGGACAGGGGCACCTATGGCTACACCTTC.

The V and J genes are TRBV7-3 and TRBJ2-5; 7 bases match TRBD2. V was clipped by 0 bases and J by 5 bases; unmatched bases: 12. The CDR3 totals 17 residues. In germline, CDR1 is SGHTA, CDR2 FQGTGA. The CDR3 nucleotides are TGTGCCAGCAGCTTAACGTCTCTTCCAGCGGGAAGCGAGACCCAGTACTTC. Its protein is CASSLTSLPAGSETQYF.

A remark on this clone: The junction departs from the called germline gene at one end, perhaps through a read error. The chain uses TRBV5-8 and TRBJ2-4, with a possible D match to TRBD2 (5 bases). Germline loops: CDR1 SGHTS, CDR2 YDEGEE. The CDR3 is 11 amino acids. In DNA form, the CDR3 reads TGTGCCAGCAGCCTCCCGGAGGAAATCCACTTC. It translates to CASSLPEEIHF.

The chain couples TRBV7-3 to TRBJ2-1, with 10 bases identical to TRBD2. The V and J ends lost 3 bases and 5 bases, in that order; junction bases with no gene match: 4. The germline CDR1 and CDR2 sequences are SGHTA and FQGTGA. The CDR3 covers 15 residues. CDR3 residues: CASSFSGGVDNEQFF. The CDR3, as DNA: TGTGCCAGCAGCTTCAGCGGGGGGGTCGACAATGAGCAGTTCTTC.

V and J are TRBV5-6 and TRBJ1-1; 7 bases align to TRBD1. Trimming took 2 bases from V and 5 from J; bases not matched to a gene: 6. Germline V gives CDR1 SGHDT, CDR2 YYEEEE. The CDR3 spans 14 residues. The CDR3 DNA is TGTGCCAGCAGCTTAACAGGGGTTTGGACTGAAGCTTTCTTT. It specifies CASSLTGVWTEAFF. The whole variable domain, remainder taken from reference TRBV5-6 and TRBJ1-1, is DAGVTQSPTHLIKTRGQQVTLRCSPKSGHDTVSWYQQALGQGPQFIFQYYEEEERQRGNFPDRFSGHQFPNYSSELNVNALLLGDSALYLCASSLTGVWTEAFFGQGTRLTVV.

V and J are TRBV28 and TRBJ2-1; 12 bases map to TRBD2. Germline V gene lookup returns CDR1 MDHEN and CDR2 SYDVKM. This CDR3 has 17 amino acids. The trim removed 5 bases at V and 8 bases at J, leaving 13 bases unmatched. The CDR3: CASSPLAGGIRRDEQFF. The DNA for the CDR3 is TGTGCCAGCAGTCCACTAGCGGGAGGTATAAGGCGGGATGAGCAGTTCTTC.

This clone was counted a few times. This chain connects TRBV12-3 or TRBV12-4 to TRBJ1-2, with D possibly TRBD1 on 5 matching bases. The V and J ends lost 6 bases and 7 bases respectively, with 15 bases between them. The CDR3 has 13 amino acids. This CDR3 is CASSPGLQAGYTF. DNA for the CDR3: TGTGCCAGCAGCCCAGGGTTACAAGCTGGCTACACCTTC.

This sequence joins TRBV27 and TRBJ2-5; D is perhaps TRBD1 (6 bases). The CDR3 has 14 residues. Looked up from germline, CDR1 is MNHEY and CDR2 is SMNVEV (reference sequence). V was cut by 3 bases and J by 4 bases, with 12 bases left in between. The CDR3 loop is CASSFQGLGETQYF. CDR3 DNA: TGTGCCAGCAGTTTTCAGGGGCTAGGAGAGACCCAGTACTTC.

The V and J genes are TRBV12-3 or TRBV12-4 and TRBJ1-2; 7 positions agree with TRBD1. With V trimmed by 5 bases and J by 13 bases, 7 bases remained unmatched. The CDR3 contains 11 residues. In DNA, the CDR3 is TGTGCCAGCAGTAGAGGACAGGCTCTCACCTTC. It yields the protein CASSRGQALTF.

This clone came up once. V usage is TRBV4-1 and J usage is TRBJ2-7; 7 bases are shared with TRBD2. The CDR3 covers 16 residues. Germline CDR1 MGHRA, CDR2 YSYEKL. The junction had 9 bases not matched to a gene; V was cut back by 4 bases and J by 0 bases. CDR3 sequence (DNA): TGCGCCAGCAGCCGAATTCACCTAGCGGTCTCCTACGAGCAGTACTTC. Translation gives CASSRIHLAVSYEQYF.

The chain is built from TRBV18 and TRBJ2-5, with TRBD1 matching 7 bases. After removal of 3 bases from V and 4 bases from J, the junction contained 2 bases not matched to a gene. Per the germline V gene, CDR1 is KGHSH and CDR2 is LQKENI. The length of the CDR3 is 13 residues. CDR3 residues: CASSPGTVETQYF. The CDR3 DNA reads TGTGCCAGCTCACCCGGGACAGTAGAGACCCAGTACTTC.

The chain has TRBV5-6 and TRBJ2-7; D might be TRBD1 (6 bases). CDR3 length equals 15 residues. CDR1 SGHDT and CDR2 YYEEEE come from the germline V gene. V lost 4 bases and J 2 bases, leaving 16 bases between the germline ends. The CDR3 here is CASSGRTASTYEQYF. CDR3 sequence (DNA): TGTGCCAGCAGCGGACGGACAGCTAGTACCTACGAGCAGTACTTC.

This clone was seen once. The J gene is TRBJ2-3, the V gene TRBV7-3; TRBD1 is a possible D gene (6 bases). Germline V gene data show CDR1 as SGHTA and CDR2 as FQGTGA. V lost 5 bases to trimming and J lost 3 bases, with 15 bases between them. The CDR3 is 15 amino acids. CDR3 coding DNA: TGTGCCAGCAGCCCCAACAGGGTAGAGACAGATACGCAGTATTTT. Translation: CASSPNRVETDTQYF. Drawing the rest from reference TRBV7-3 and TRBJ2-3, the complete variable domain is GAGVSQTPSNKVTEKGKYVELRCDPISGHTALYWYRQSLGQGPEFLIYFQGTGAADDSGLPNDRFFAVRPEGSVSTLKIQRTERGDSAVYLCASSPNRVETDTQYFGPGTRLTVL.

This clone was observed once. The chain carries TRBV9 and TRBJ1-1, with a possible D match to TRBD1 (6 bases). The CDR3 contains 15 residues. V was pared by 0 bases and J by 1 base, with 10 bases between. Germline CDR1 SGDLS, CDR2 YYNGEE. The CDR3 loop reads CASSVVPQGNTEAFF. CDR3 nucleotides: TGTGCCAGCAGCGTAGTCCCACAGGGGAACACTGAAGCTTTCTTT.

The chain joins TRBV5-1 to TRBJ2-3; no reliable D call. CDR3 length: 15 amino acids. Trimming removed 2 bases from V and 6 bases from J, with 16 bases in between. CDR1 is SGHRS, CDR2 YFSETQ, per germline. The CDR3 spells CASSLEAKAADTQYF. CDR3 nucleotides: TGCGCCAGCAGCTTAGAGGCTAAGGCGGCCGATACGCAGTATTTT.

The V gene is TRBV5-8, the J gene TRBJ2-1, with D unclear. There are 15 residues in the CDR3. Per the germline V gene, CDR1 is SGHTS and CDR2 is YDEGEE. V was cut by 0 bases and J by 6 bases, with 13 bases left in between. CDR3 residues: CASSLAKIISNEQFF. The CDR3 DNA is TGTGCCAGCAGCTTGGCGAAAATTATCAGCAATGAGCAGTTCTTC. Full variable domain (outside the CDR3, taken from reference TRBV5-8 and TRBJ2-1): EAGVTQSPTHLIKTRGQQATLRCSPISGHTSVYWYQQALGLGLQFLLWYDEGEERNRGNFPPRFSGRQFPNYSSELNVNALELEDSALYLCASSLAKIISNEQFFGPGTRLTVL.